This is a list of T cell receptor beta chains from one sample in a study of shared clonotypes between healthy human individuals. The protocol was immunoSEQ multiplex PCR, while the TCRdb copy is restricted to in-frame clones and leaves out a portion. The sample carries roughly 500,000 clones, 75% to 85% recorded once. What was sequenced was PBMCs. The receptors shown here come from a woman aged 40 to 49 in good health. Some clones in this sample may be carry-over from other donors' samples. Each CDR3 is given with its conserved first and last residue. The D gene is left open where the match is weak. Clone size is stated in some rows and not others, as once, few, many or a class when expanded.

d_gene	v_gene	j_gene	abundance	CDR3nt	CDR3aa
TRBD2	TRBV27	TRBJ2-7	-	TGTGCCAGCAGCCTCAGGCCGGGGGGGGCCAGCTCCTACGAGCAGTACTTC	CASSLRPGGASSYEQYF
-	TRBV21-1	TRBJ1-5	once	TGTGCCAGCAGCACCACGGGACAGCGTGTTTATAGCAATCAGCCCCAGCATTTT	CASSTTGQRVYSNQPQHF
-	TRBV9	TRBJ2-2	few	TGTGCCAGCAGCGTAGCCTGGACCAACACCGGGGAGCTGTTTTTT	CASSVAWTNTGELFF
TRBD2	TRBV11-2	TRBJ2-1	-	TGTGCCAGCAGCTTTCTACTAGCGGGAGGGGGTAATGAGCAGTTCTTC	CASSFLLAGGGNEQFF
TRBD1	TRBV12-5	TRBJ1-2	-	TGTGCTAGTGGACTCACGAAAGGAACCCGACAGGGATTTAACTATGGCTACACCTTC	CASGLTKGTRQGFNYGYTF
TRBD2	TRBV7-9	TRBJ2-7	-	TGTGCCAGCAGCCCCGGACTAGCGGGAGTTAAGCAGTACTTC	CASSPGLAGVKQYF
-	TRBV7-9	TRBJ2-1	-	TGTGCCAGCAGCTACGCTAACAATGAGCAGTTCTTC	CASSYANNEQFF
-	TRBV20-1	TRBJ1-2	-	TGCAGTGCTCCAGGGACTTCTGGCTACACCTTC	CSAPGTSGYTF
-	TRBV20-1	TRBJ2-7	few	TGCAGTGCCTCGGAGGCCTACGAGCAGTACTTC	CSASEAYEQYF
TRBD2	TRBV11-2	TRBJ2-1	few	TGTGCCAGCAGCCGGACTAGGGTGGGGTATGAGCAGTTCTTC	CASSRTRVGYEQFF
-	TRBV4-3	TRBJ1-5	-	TGCGCCAGTAGCCAAGATTATAGACGTTGGGGTGCCAATCAGCCCCAGCATTTT	CASSQDYRRWGANQPQHF
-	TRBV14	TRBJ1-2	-	TGTGCCAGCAGCCAGGGGACATTCTATGGCTACACCTTC	CASSQGTFYGYTF
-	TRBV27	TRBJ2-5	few	TGTGCCAGCAGAAGGGACACGGGGTACCAAGAGACCCAGTACTTC	CASRRDTGYQETQYF
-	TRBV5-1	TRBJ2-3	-	TGCGCCAGCAGCCGCGGACAGTGGGGCACAGATACGCAGTATTTT	CASSRGQWGTDTQYF
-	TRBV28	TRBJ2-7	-	TGTGCCAGCAGAGCCTCCTACGAGCAGTACTTC	CASRASYEQYF
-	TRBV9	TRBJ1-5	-	TGTGCCAGCAGCGTAGTTGGTTGGGGGGTCAGCAATCAGCCCCAGCATTTT	CASSVVGWGVSNQPQHF
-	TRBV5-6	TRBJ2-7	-	TGTGCCAGCAGCTTGAGTGGTGGGAGGTACGAGCAGTACTTC	CASSLSGGRYEQYF
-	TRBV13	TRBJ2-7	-	TGTGCCAGCAGCTTGGGGTACTACGAGCAGTACTTC	CASSLGYYEQYF
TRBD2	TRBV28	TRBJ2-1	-	TGTGCCAGCAGTCTTTTGGGACTAGCGAATGAGCAGTTCTTC	CASSLLGLANEQFF
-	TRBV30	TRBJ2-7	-	TGTGCCTGGACAGGGACACACACCTACGAGCAGTACTTC	CAWTGTHTYEQYF
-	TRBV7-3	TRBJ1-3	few	TGTGCCAGCAGCTTAACACAGGTGAGCTCTGGAAACACCATATATTTT	CASSLTQVSSGNTIYF
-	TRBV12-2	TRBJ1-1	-	TGTGCAAGTCGCTTAGGGACAAACACTGAAGCTTTCTTT	CASRLGTNTEAFF
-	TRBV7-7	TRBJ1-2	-	TGTGCCAGCAGCGAAGGGCCGAGCTATGGCTACACCTTC	CASSEGPSYGYTF
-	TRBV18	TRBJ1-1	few	TGTGCCAGCTCACCCCAAGCAGCATGGAACACTGAAGCTTTCTTT	CASSPQAAWNTEAFF
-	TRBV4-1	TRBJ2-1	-	TGCGCCAGCAGCCAAGAAGGGCTACCAGCCTACAATGAGCAGTTCTTC	CASSQEGLPAYNEQFF
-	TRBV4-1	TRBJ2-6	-	TGCGCCAGCAGCCGCGGGGAGGCGGGGGCCAACGTCCTGACTTTC	CASSRGEAGANVLTF
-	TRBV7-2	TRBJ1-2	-	TGTGCCAGCAGCTTAGACCCCCGGGATTATGGCTACACCTTC	CASSLDPRDYGYTF
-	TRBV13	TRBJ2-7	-	TGTGCCAGCAGCTTATCGGGCTACGAGCAGTACTTC	CASSLSGYEQYF
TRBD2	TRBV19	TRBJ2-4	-	TGTGCCAGTAGTCTCGAAGCGGGAGGCATTCAGTACTTC	CASSLEAGGIQYF
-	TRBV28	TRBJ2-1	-	TGTGCCAGCAGTCCCGCACATAACAATGAGCAGTTCTTC	CASSPAHNNEQFF
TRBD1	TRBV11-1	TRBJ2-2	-	TGTGCCAGCACCTCCTCGGGACAGAGGAACACCGGGGAGCTGTTTTTT	CASTSSGQRNTGELFF
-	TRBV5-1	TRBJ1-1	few	TGCGCCAGCAGCTTGGTCCCAGGGATAACGAACACTGAAGCTTTCTTT	CASSLVPGITNTEAFF
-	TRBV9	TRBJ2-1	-	TGTGCCAGCAGCGTAGTAGGAGAATCCAATGAGCAGTTCTTC	CASSVVGESNEQFF
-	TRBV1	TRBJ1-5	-	TGCACCAGCAGCCAGGAAAGGGGGAATCAGCCCCAGCATTTT	CTSSQERGNQPQHF
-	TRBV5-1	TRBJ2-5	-	TGCGCCAGCAGCTTCGGGACTCCGGAGACCCAGTACTTC	CASSFGTPETQYF
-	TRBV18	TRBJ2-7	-	TGTGCCAGCTCACGACAGTCCTACGAGCAGTACTTC	CASSRQSYEQYF
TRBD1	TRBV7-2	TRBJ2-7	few	TGTGCCAGCAGCTCGAAAGTCCCGGGACAGGGAGCCTACGAGCAGTACTTC	CASSSKVPGQGAYEQYF
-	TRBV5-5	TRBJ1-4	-	TGTGCCAGCAGAAGCCGGGACACCGTGGCAGATGAAAAACTGTTTTTT	CASRSRDTVADEKLFF
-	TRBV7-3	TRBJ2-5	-	TGTGCCAGCAGCTTAACTACAGGGTTCCAGAAGGAGACCCAGTACTTC	CASSLTTGFQKETQYF
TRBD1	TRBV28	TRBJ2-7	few	TGTGCCAGCAGCCGACCCAAAGGGGCAGGGGGCCACGAGCAGTACTTC	CASSRPKGAGGHEQYF
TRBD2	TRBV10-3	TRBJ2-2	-	TGTGCCATCAGTACAGGACTAGCGGGTAGCACCGGGGAGCTGTTTTTT	CAISTGLAGSTGELFF
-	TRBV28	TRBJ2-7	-	TGTGCCAGCAGTTTATTGGGAAGCCACGAGCAGTACTTC	CASSLLGSHEQYF
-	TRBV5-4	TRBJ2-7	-	TGTGCCAGCAGCTTGGCCACGGGTACACCAGGGGACCCCTACGAGCAGTACTTC	CASSLATGTPGDPYEQYF
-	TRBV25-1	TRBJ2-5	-	TGTGCCAGCAGCAACGTTGGGGTTTTGCAGTACTTC	CASSNVGVLQYF
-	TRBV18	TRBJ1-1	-	TGTGCCAGCTCACCAGCGCCCATGAACACTGAAGCTTTCTTT	CASSPAPMNTEAFF
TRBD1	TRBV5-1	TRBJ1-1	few	TGCGCCAGCAGCTTGGGGGACAGGGGGTTGTACACTGAAGCTTTCTTT	CASSLGDRGLYTEAFF
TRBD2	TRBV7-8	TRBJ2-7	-	TGTGCCAGCAGCTTACTAGCGGAAGCCTTTGGCGAGCAGTACTTC	CASSLLAEAFGEQYF
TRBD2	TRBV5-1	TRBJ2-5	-	TGCGCCAGCAGCGGGGGGGACTATCAAGAGACCCAGTACTTC	CASSGGDYQETQYF
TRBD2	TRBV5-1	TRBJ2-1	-	TGCGCCAGCAGCTTGGAGCTAGCGGGAAGAGGCAATGAGCAGTTCTTC	CASSLELAGRGNEQFF
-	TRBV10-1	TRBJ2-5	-	TGCGCCAGCAGTGAGAGGTACCAAGAGACCCAGTACTTC	CASSERYQETQYF
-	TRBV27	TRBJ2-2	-	TGTGCCAGCAGTGTCGGCACCCCTGGGAGGCGGGGCTCCGGGGAGCTGTTTTTT	CASSVGTPGRRGSGELFF